This T cell receptor (beta chain) was recorded in a study of T-cell reconstitution after alpha-beta-depleted transplantation in children (dated by TCRdb to between 2015 and 2016). With respect to the entire study: Using TCR repertoire profiling, the study followed T-cell immune reconstitution in a quantitative way in children after TCRalphabeta/CD19-depleted allogeneic hematopoietic cell transplantation.

Libraries were prepared through PCR. Sequencing was carried out with an Illumina HiSeq 2500. TCR library preparation used molecular barcoding, with unique molecular identifiers applied to normalize quantification of the TCRbeta repertoire. TCRdb reworked the public reads: Q25 trimming with fastp, MiXCR clone assembly, productive beta chains retained. All rows with the same CDR3 protein become a single entry with the most common DNA and genes. The sample table lists roughly 200,000 distinct CDR3 sequences, 9.5% to 13% of them with a count of one. The ten biggest clones cover roughly 27% of the sample. Beyond this particular receptor, the publication reports: In some patients, the high TCRbeta diversity seen at day 60 was put down to recipient T cells and intrathymic progenitors that had survived conditioning. About two months after transplant, the apparently early recovery of alphabetaT-cell counts reportedly depended on just several hundred clones that had expanded rapidly and came from non-depleted graft cells. Over the following months the frequencies of hyperexpanded clones went down, and after one year T-cell counts and TCRbeta diversity were mostly credited to newly produced T cells.

This clonotype occurred many times. The antigen it binds to is not known. Base qualities are not recorded, but no much larger clone differs from it by a single base. The germline V gene yields MDHEN for CDR1 and SYDVKM for CDR2. V loses 5 bases of germline sequence and J loses 7 bases, and the interval between the two ends is 17 bases. From cysteine to phenylalanine, the CDR3 is 15 amino acids long. The entry retains the CDR3 DNA only, 45 bases that are in frame from base 1. According to the study, the label for this sample's treatment or condition signals: allogeneic hematopoietic cell transplantation with graft depleted of TCRalphabeta T cells and CD19 B cells. Transplant recipients were children who received TCRalphabeta/CD19-depleted allogeneic hematopoietic cell grafts.

The starting material was PBMCs, obtained before TCRalphabeta/CD19-depleted stem cell transplant. The chain is assembled from TRBV28 and TRBJ1-4; a tentative D match to TRBD1 spans 6 bases. The source is a child younger than two with acute myeloid leukemia, due to receive a stem cell transplant. The base sequence is TGTGCCAGCAGTCCCGACGGGCAGGGGATTGAAAAACTGTTTTTT. Its product reads: CASSPDGQGIEKLFF.